The 14 T cell receptor beta chains in this list originate from one sample, sequenced in a study of control samples from healthy donors and cancer patients. Measured with immunoSEQ multiplex PCR; TCRdb has only the in-frame clones, and not every one. The data contain roughly 94,000 clones, 65% to 85% of them seen just once; the ten biggest clones take up more than 30%. Input material: PBMCs. These receptors were collected from a man in his 70s with lung cancer.

The rearrangement uses TRBV30 and TRBJ2-6, with D unclear. Germline V gene lookup returns CDR1 GTSNPN and CDR2 SVGIG (reference sequence). Trimming took 6 bases from V and 0 from J, leaving 9 bases between them. The CDR3 runs to 14 residues. The CDR3 DNA is TGTGCCTGCGGAGTCCCCTCTGGGGCCAACGTCCTGACTTTC. It encodes CACGVPSGANVLTF. The full variable domain, rest sourced from reference TRBV30 and TRBJ2-6, is SQTIHQWPATLVQPVGSPLSLECTVEGTSNPNLYWYRQAAGRGLQLLFYSVGIGQISSEVPQNLSASRPQDRQFILSSKKLLLSDSGFYLCACGVPSGANVLTFGAGSRLTVL.

This chain uses TRBV5-1 with TRBJ2-4; D is uncertain. The CDR3 is 14 amino acids. V was cut by 7 bases and J by 4 bases, with 15 bases left in between. CDR1 SGHRS and CDR2 YFSETQ come from the germline V gene. DNA of the CDR3: TGCGCCAGCCGAGACTGGGTAGGGAAAAACATTCAGTACTTC. This sequence encodes CASRDWVGKNIQYF.

This clone was observed a few times. The CDR3 region is CASSYRGGYTF. The CDR3 DNA is TGTGCCAGCAGTTACAGGGGAGGCTACACCTTC. The rearrangement joins TRBV28 to TRBJ1-2; TRBD1 aligns across 7 bases. Germline V gene data show CDR1 as MDHEN and CDR2 as SYDVKM. The ends lost 4 bases at V and 8 bases at J; junction bases unmatched: 1. There are 11 residues in the CDR3.

The chain combines TRBV5-4 with TRBJ2-1, with TRBD2 matching over 8 bases. CDR1 and CDR2 (germline): SGHNT, YYREEE (reference sequence). The CDR3 length is 16 residues. V gave up 0 bases and J gave up 2 bases; unmatched junction bases: 4. In DNA form, the CDR3 reads TGTGCCAGCAGCTTGGCCGCGGGGGGTACCTACAATGAGCAGTTCTTC. Its protein is CASSLAAGGTYNEQFF.

In its sample, this clone was seen many times. V gene TRBV2 combines with J gene TRBJ1-2; 7 bases align to TRBD1. Germline V lookup: CDR1 SNHLY, CDR2 FYNNEI. The CDR3 extends over 14 amino acids. V lost 6 bases, J lost 4 bases, and 8 bases stayed unmatched. In DNA, the CDR3 is TGTGCCAGCAGAGCAACCGACAGGGTCTATGGCTACACCTTC. As protein: CASRATDRVYGYTF.

V gene TRBV27 combines with J gene TRBJ2-3; D gene unclear. Deletions cut 5 bases from V and 6 bases from J, with 9 bases between. The CDR3 length is 12 residues. From germline, CDR1 is MNHEY and CDR2 SMNVEV (reference sequence). The CDR3 DNA reads as TGTGCCAGCAGTCCCCGTCGGGATACGCAGTATTTT. Translation gives CASSPRRDTQYF.

In this sample, this clone turned up once. The chain employs TRBV19 and TRBJ1-5, with D possibly being TRBD1 (6 bases). The germline V gene encodes CDR1 LNHDA and CDR2 SQIVND (reference sequence). The CDR3 sequence is 14 residues long. V was clipped by 6 bases and J by 1 base, with 10 bases between them. CDR3 sequence (DNA): TGTGCCAGTAGCGGGACAAGGAGCAATCAGCCCCAGCATTTT. This encodes CASSGTRSNQPQHF.

On this clone: This same CDR3 is encoded by further DNA sequences in the sample. This rearrangement joins TRBV29-1 to TRBJ2-7; no firm D call. With 4 bases removed from V and 1 base from J, the gap between germline ends came to 2 bases. Germline CDR1 and CDR2: SQVTM and ANQGSEA. The CDR3 has 10 amino acids. The CDR3, as DNA: TGCAGCGTTGGGTCCTACGAGCAGTACTTC. Encoded protein: CSVGSYEQYF.

The chain combines TRBV5-1 with TRBJ2-2, with TRBD1 matching 11 bases. This CDR3 has 16 residues. Germline loops: CDR1 SGHRS, CDR2 YFSETQ. The V and J ends lost 0 bases and 5 bases, in that order; junction bases with no gene match: 3. CDR3 in DNA: TGCGCCAGCAGCTTGGTGGGGACAGGGGGGACCGGGGAGCTGTTTTTT. Amino acids: CASSLVGTGGTGELFF.

The J gene is TRBJ2-1, the V gene TRBV2; TRBD2 matches 7 bases. Per the germline V gene, CDR1 is SNHLY and CDR2 is FYNNEI. With 0 bases clipped from V and 5 bases from J, the junction kept 7 bases outside the gene matches. CDR3 length: 16 amino acids. The CDR3 sequence is CASSEAPGTKDNEQFF. In nucleotides, the CDR3 is TGTGCCAGCAGTGAAGCCCCCGGGACTAAGGACAATGAGCAGTTCTTC.

This chain links TRBV7-9 with TRBJ1-4; D unresolved. V was trimmed by 5 bases and J by 1 base, leaving 11 bases between them. CDR1 is SEHNR, CDR2 FQNEAQ, per germline (reference sequence). The CDR3 is 15 amino acids. CDR3 nucleotide sequence: TGTGCCAGCAGCGCCAAATGGGGAACTAATGAAAAACTGTTTTTT. Protein sequence: CASSAKWGTNEKLFF.

The chain carries TRBV19 and TRBJ1-5; 9 positions agree with TRBD1. Germline V gene sequence: CDR1 LNHDA, CDR2 SQIVND (reference sequence). J lost 3 bases, V lost 7 bases, and 10 bases had no gene match. CDR3 length: 16 amino acids. CDR3 protein: CASTPQDRGNNQPQHF. The CDR3 DNA reads TGTGCCAGTACCCCCCAGGACAGGGGTAACAATCAGCCCCAGCATTTT.

The chain is built from TRBV7-2 and TRBJ1-2, with a possible D match to TRBD1 (6 bases). The CDR3 length is 14 residues. Germline CDR1 and CDR2: SGHTA and FQGNSA. Trimming took off 5 bases at V and 6 bases at J, with 16 bases between the two ends. As DNA, the CDR3 is TGTGCCAGCAGCCTCGGACTGGACAGTAATGGCTACACCTTC. Protein sequence: CASSLGLDSNGYTF.

V gene TRBV6-6 combines with J gene TRBJ2-1; 12 bases align to TRBD2. The CDR3 has 13 residues. The germline V gene encodes CDR1 MNHNY and CDR2 SVGAGI (reference sequence). V shed 7 bases and J 10 bases; nucleotides not matched to a gene: 5. Here the CDR3 DNA reads TGTGCCAGCACTAGCGGGGGGGCGCAGGAGCAGTTCTTC. It specifies CASTSGGAQEQFF.